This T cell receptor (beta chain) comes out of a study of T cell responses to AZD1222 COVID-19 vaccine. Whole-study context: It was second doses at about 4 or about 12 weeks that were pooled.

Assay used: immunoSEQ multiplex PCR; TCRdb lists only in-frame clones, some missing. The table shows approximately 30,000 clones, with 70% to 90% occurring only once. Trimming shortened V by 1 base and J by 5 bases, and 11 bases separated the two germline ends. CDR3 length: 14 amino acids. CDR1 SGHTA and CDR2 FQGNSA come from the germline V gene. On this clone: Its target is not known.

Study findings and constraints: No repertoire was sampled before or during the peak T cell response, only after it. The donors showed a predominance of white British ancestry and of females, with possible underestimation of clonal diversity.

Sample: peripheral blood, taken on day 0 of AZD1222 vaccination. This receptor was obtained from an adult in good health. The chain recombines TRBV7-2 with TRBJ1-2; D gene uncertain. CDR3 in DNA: TGTGCCAGCAGCTTAGGATCCCTCTCTTATGGCTACACCTTC. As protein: CASSLGSLSYGYTF. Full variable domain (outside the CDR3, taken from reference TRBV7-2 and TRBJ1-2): GAGVSQSPSNKVTEKGKDVELRCDPISGHTALYWYRQSLGQGLEFLIYFQGNSAPDKSGLPSDRFSAERTGGSVSTLTIQRTQQEDSAVYLCASSLGSLSYGYTFGSGTRLTVV.